Each of the 19 T cell receptor beta chains below was sequenced from the same sample in a study of CD8 T cells in ankylosing spondylitis. MiXCR, run by TCRdb on the 5' RACE reads, gives a single entry per CDR3 protein. The profile shows approximately 200,000 distinct CDR3 sequences, over 10% of them singletons. The sample was blood, either unsorted or a sorted T cell fraction (not recorded which). All receptors derive from a male donor with ankylosing spondylitis or in good health (not recorded which).

This clonotype was observed many times. The V call is TRBV4-2, the J call TRBJ1-5, with D hard to call. The CDR3 consists of 15 residues. Trimming took 3 bases from V and 7 from J, leaving 16 bases between them. In germline, CDR1 is LGHNA, CDR2 YNFKEQ. CDR3 DNA sequence: TGTGCCAGCAGCCATCTCACGGGCACCGAACAGCCCCAGCATTTT. Protein product: CASSHLTGTEQPQHF.

Only a few counts were recorded for this clonotype. The chain couples TRBV12-3 or TRBV12-4 to TRBJ1-4; 7 nucleotides agree with TRBD1. The CDR3 totals 14 residues. With 10 bases clipped from V and 7 bases from J, the junction kept 12 bases outside the gene matches. The chain's CDR3 is CAIGHRGKAEKLFF. CDR3 nucleotide sequence: TGTGCCATCGGTCACAGGGGCAAGGCTGAAAAACTGTTTTTT.

The table lists this clonotype with many counts. The rearrangement joins TRBV15 to TRBJ2-7; D is unresolved. CDR1 is LNHNV, CDR2 YYDKDF, per germline (reference sequence). This CDR3 is 15 amino acids long. Trimming left V 3 bases short and J 3 bases short, with 15 bases between. CDR3 loop: CATSSPPGENYEQYF. The DNA of the CDR3 is TGTGCCACCAGCAGTCCCCCAGGAGAAAACTACGAGCAGTACTTC.

The chain uses TRBV6-5 and TRBJ2-5; 7 positions match TRBD2. J lost 1 base, V lost 6 bases, and 14 bases had no gene match. This CDR3 contains 17 residues. CDR1 and CDR2 (germline): MNHEY, SVGAGI. The CDR3 reads CASSYDRDYLPQETQYF. The CDR3 DNA reads TGTGCCAGCAGCTACGACCGGGACTACCTCCCCCAAGAGACCCAGTACTTC.

This clonotype was seen many times. V and J are TRBV20-1 and TRBJ2-7, with D possibly matching TRBD2 (5 bases). CDR1 is DFQATT and CDR2 is SNEGSKA in the germline V gene (reference sequence). Trimming took off 3 bases at V and 2 bases at J, with 11 bases between the two ends. CDR3 length: 13 amino acids. CDR3 coding DNA: TGCAGTGCTAGGGCCCGGGATCCCTACGAGCAGTACTTC. Translation gives CSARARDPYEQYF.

In this sample, this clonotype turned up a few times. This chain links TRBV12-3 or TRBV12-4 with TRBJ2-3; 8 nucleotides line up with TRBD1. The CDR3 has 15 amino acids. V shed 3 bases and J 7 bases; nucleotides not matched to a gene: 9. In nucleotides, the CDR3 is TGTGCCAGCAGTTTGATCGACAGGGGTTGGTATACGCAGTATTTT. This codes for CASSLIDRGWYTQYF.

This clonotype was observed a few times. This chain joins TRBV6-1 and TRBJ2-1; D not certain. V was shortened by 7 bases and J by 1 base, with 11 bases between the two germline ends. This CDR3 comprises 14 residues. The germline V gene encodes CDR1 MNHNS and CDR2 SASEGT. DNA for the CDR3: TGTGCCAGCAAGGTGGCAAGATCCTACAATGAGCAGTTCTTC. Its translation is CASKVARSYNEQFF.

This clonotype turned up a few times. The rearrangement joins TRBV11-2 to TRBJ1-2, with TRBD1 matching over 8 bases. The CDR3 totals 13 residues. The V segment lost 5 bases and the J segment 8 bases; nucleotides outside the gene matches: 7. The germline V gene has CDR1 SGHAT and CDR2 FQNNGV. CDR3: CASSRTGQRGYTF. The CDR3 DNA reads TGTGCCAGCAGCCGGACAGGGCAAAGGGGCTACACCTTC.

The rearrangement joins TRBV11-1 to TRBJ2-7; D perhaps matches TRBD1 (7 bases). The V gene lost 5 bases and the J gene lost 4 bases, with 30 bases spanning the gap. Germline V gene sequence: CDR1 SGHAT, CDR2 FQDESV (reference sequence). The CDR3 has 19 amino acids. DNA of the CDR3: TGTGCCAGCAGCCATCCAACCGGGGTGACGGGGGACAGACCTTACGAGCAGTACTTC. It yields the protein CASSHPTGVTGDRPYEQYF.

The chain joins TRBV2 to TRBJ2-5, with TRBD2 as a possible D gene (7 bases). V dropped 2 bases and J dropped 4 bases, with 14 bases sitting between them. The CDR3 has 15 amino acids. Germline V CDR1 and CDR2: SNHLY, FYNNEI. The CDR3 DNA follows: TGTGCCAGCAGTGAACTAGCGGAGGGGGTAGAGACCCAGTACTTC. Translating gives CASSELAEGVETQYF.

This chain joins TRBV3-1 and TRBJ2-7, with 10 bases identical to TRBD2. The CDR3 covers 15 residues. V shed 3 bases, J shed 0 bases, and the junction held 2 bases outside the gene matches. From germline, CDR1 is LGHDT and CDR2 YNNKEL (reference sequence). CDR3 nucleotide sequence: TGTGCCAGCAGCCACGGACTAGCGGACTCCTACGAGCAGTACTTC. Its translation is CASSHGLADSYEQYF.

The V gene is TRBV4-1, the J gene TRBJ1-1, with 7 bases lining up with TRBD1. V lost 0 bases to trimming and J lost 5 bases; unmatched junction nucleotides: 6. CDR1 is MGHRA and CDR2 is YSYEKL in the germline V gene. The CDR3 length is 15 residues. The chain's CDR3 is CASSQDPAGQTEAFF. The CDR3, as DNA: TGCGCCAGCAGCCAAGATCCGGCGGGACAGACTGAAGCTTTCTTT.

This clonotype was observed a handful of times. The chain couples TRBV3-1 to TRBJ1-1, with D possibly matching TRBD1 (5 bases). V was cut by 5 bases and J by 4 bases, with 17 bases left in between. Germline loops: CDR1 LGHDT, CDR2 YNNKEL (reference sequence). The CDR3 loop spans 15 amino acids. The CDR3 here is CASSGAGRGRTEAFF. The CDR3 nucleotides read TGTGCCAGCAGCGGGGCGGGTCGCGGTCGCACTGAAGCTTTCTTT.

The chain combines TRBV20-1 with TRBJ1-1; no definite D call. The germline V gene encodes CDR1 DFQATT and CDR2 SNEGSKA (reference sequence). The CDR3 covers 14 residues. V shed 0 bases and J shed 2 bases, with 10 bases lying between them. Here the CDR3 reads CSARDLVSNTEAFF. The CDR3 bases are TGCAGTGCTAGAGATCTGGTCAGTAACACTGAAGCTTTCTTT.

This sequence joins TRBV11-2 and TRBJ2-1, with 11 bases aligning to TRBD2. The germline V gene encodes CDR1 SGHAT and CDR2 FQNNGV. Trimming cost V 5 bases and J 9 bases; bases outside gene matches: 6. CDR3 size: 14 residues. The CDR3 coding sequence is TGTGCCAGCAGCCTACTAGCGGGAGCTGGTGAGCAGTTCTTC. Its translation: CASSLLAGAGEQFF. The entire variable domain, with the rest obtained from reference TRBV11-2 and TRBJ2-1, is as follows: EAGVAQSPRYKIIEKRQSVAFWCNPISGHATLYWYQQILGQGPKLLIQFQNNGVVDDSQLPKDRFSAERLKGVDSTLKIQPAKLEDSAVYLCASSLLAGAGEQFFGPGTRLTVL.

The V and J genes are TRBV6-4 and TRBJ2-3; no clear D gene. The CDR3 covers 10 residues. V lost 4 bases and J 9 bases, leaving 5 bases between the germline ends. Germline CDR1 and CDR2: MRHNA and SNTAGT. For the CDR3, the DNA is TGTGCCAGCAGTGTGGTGACGCAGTATTTT. Protein sequence: CASSVVTQYF.

This clonotype has more than one count but fewer than ten. The V gene is TRBV28, the J gene TRBJ2-3; D might be TRBD1 (6 bases). CDR1 MDHEN and CDR2 SYDVKM come from the germline V gene. V was shortened by 7 bases and J by 3 bases, with 17 bases between the two germline ends. The CDR3 runs 15 residues. DNA of the CDR3: TGTGCCAGCACCGCCCGATGGGGGACAACAGATACGCAGTATTTT. Residues: CASTARWGTTDTQYF.

Only a few counts were recorded for this clonotype. This sequence joins TRBV7-9 and TRBJ1-6; no firm D call. CDR1 is SEHNR, CDR2 FQNEAQ, per germline (reference sequence). This CDR3 is built from 17 residues. Between the trimmed V and J ends, which lost 5 bases and 5 bases, there was a span of 19 bases. CDR3 coding DNA: TGTGCCAGCAGCCCACCCAGTAGCGGGGAAGATAATTCACCCCTCCACTTT. Amino acids: CASSPPSSGEDNSPLHF.

J is TRBJ2-7 and V is TRBV6-4; D might be TRBD1 or TRBD2, each matching 5 bases. The CDR3 sequence is 13 residues long. Trimming took off 3 bases at V and 0 bases at J, with 6 bases between the two ends. Germline V gives CDR1 MRHNA, CDR2 SNTAGT. CDR3: CASSEGVSYEQYF. CDR3 sequence (DNA): TGTGCCAGCAGTGAGGGGGTCTCCTACGAGCAGTACTTC.